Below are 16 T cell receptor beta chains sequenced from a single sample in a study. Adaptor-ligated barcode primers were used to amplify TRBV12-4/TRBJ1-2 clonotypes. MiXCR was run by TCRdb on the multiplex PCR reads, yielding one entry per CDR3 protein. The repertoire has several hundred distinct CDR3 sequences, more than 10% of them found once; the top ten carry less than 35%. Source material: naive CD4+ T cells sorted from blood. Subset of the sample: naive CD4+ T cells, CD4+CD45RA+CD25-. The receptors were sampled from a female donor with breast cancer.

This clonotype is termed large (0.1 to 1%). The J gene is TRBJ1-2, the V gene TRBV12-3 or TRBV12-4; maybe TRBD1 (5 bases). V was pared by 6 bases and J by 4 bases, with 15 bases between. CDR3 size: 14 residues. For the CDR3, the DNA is TGTGCCAGCAGCAAGGGACTGGCCGGCTATGGCTACACCTTC. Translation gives CASSKGLAGYGYTF.

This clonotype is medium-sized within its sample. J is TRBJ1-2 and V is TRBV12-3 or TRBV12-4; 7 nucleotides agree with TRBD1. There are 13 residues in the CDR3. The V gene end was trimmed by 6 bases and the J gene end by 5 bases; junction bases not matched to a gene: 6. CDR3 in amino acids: CASSRTGRYGYTF. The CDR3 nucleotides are TGTGCCAGCAGCCGGACAGGCCGTTATGGCTACACCTTC.

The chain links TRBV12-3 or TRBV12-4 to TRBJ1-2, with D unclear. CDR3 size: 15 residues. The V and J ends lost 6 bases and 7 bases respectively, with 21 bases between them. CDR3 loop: CASSQGRTRRSGYTF. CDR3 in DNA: TGTGCCAGCAGCCAAGGTCGAACGAGGCGAAGTGGCTACACCTTC.

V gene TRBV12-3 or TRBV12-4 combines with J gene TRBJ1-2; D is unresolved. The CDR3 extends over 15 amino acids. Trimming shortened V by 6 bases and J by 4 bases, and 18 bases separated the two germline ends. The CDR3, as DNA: TGTGCCAGCAGCTCGACCGCCGGGCAGATCTATGGCTACACCTTC. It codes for CASSSTAGQIYGYTF.

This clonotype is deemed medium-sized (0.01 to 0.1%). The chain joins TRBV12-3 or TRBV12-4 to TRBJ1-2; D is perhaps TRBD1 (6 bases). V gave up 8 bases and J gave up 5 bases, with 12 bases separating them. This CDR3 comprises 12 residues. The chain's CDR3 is CASSGQRYGYTF. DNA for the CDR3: TGTGCCAGCTCAGGACAGCGTTATGGCTACACCTTC.

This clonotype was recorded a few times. This CDR3 is CASSRTGCCYTF. In DNA, the CDR3 is TGTGCCAGCAGTAGGACAGGCTGCTGCTACACCTTC. V usage is TRBV12-3 or TRBV12-4 and J usage is TRBJ1-2, with 7 bases fitting TRBD1. With V trimmed by 5 bases and J by 9 bases, 6 bases remained unmatched. This CDR3 comprises 12 residues.

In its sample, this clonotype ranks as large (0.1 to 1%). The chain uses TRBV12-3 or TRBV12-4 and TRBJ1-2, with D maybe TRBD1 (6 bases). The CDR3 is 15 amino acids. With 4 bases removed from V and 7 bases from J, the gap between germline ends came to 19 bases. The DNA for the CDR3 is TGTGCCAGCAGTTCCGGACAGTTCTATGGAAGTGGCTACACCTTC. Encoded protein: CASSSGQFYGSGYTF.

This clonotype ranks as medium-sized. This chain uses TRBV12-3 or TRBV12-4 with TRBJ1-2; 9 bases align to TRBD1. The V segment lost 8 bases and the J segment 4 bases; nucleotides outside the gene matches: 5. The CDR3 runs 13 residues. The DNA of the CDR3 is TGTGCCAGCGGGGACAGGGTACTCTATGGCTACACCTTC. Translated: CASGDRVLYGYTF.

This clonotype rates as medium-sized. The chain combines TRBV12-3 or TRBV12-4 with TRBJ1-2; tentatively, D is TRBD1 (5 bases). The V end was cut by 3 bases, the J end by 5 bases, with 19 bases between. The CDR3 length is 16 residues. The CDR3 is CASSFEGWEGTYGYTF. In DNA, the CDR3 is TGTGCCAGCAGTTTTGAGGGTTGGGAGGGGACGTATGGCTACACCTTC.

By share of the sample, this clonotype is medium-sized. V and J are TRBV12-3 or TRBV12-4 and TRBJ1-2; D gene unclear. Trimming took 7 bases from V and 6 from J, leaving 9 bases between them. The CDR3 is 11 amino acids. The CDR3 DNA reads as TGTGCCAGCACCTCGGGAAATGGCTACACCTTC. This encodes CASTSGNGYTF.

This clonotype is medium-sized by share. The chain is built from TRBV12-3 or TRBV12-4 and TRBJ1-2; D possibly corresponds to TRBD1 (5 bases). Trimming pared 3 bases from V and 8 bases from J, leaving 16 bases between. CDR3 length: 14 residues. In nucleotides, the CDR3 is TGTGCCAGCAGTTTCCGGGGACCAACCACGGGCTACACCTTC. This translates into CASSFRGPTTGYTF.

In DNA form, the CDR3 reads TGTGCCAGCAGTTACAGGGCTGGTGGCTACACCTTC. This sequence encodes CASSYRAGGYTF. J is TRBJ1-2 and V is TRBV12-3 or TRBV12-4, with D possibly being TRBD1 (6 bases). The CDR3 consists of 12 residues. Trimming removed 4 bases from V and 7 bases from J, with 10 bases in between.

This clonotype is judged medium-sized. The CDR3 region has the DNA TGTGCCAGCAGTTTACAGACCCACTATGGCTACACCTTC. It yields the protein CASSLQTHYGYTF. The chain employs TRBV12-3 or TRBV12-4 and TRBJ1-2; D unresolved. V shed 2 bases and J shed 3 bases, with 7 bases lying between them. This CDR3 contains 13 residues.

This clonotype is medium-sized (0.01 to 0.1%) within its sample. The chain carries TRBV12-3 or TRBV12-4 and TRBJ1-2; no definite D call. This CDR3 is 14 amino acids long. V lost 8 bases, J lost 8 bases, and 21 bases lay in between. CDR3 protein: CASRSGVWVEGYTF. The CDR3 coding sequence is TGTGCCAGCCGGAGCGGGGTTTGGGTAGAAGGCTACACCTTC.

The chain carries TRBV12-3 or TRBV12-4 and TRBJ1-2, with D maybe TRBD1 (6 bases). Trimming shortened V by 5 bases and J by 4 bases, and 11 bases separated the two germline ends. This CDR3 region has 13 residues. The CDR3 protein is CASSLDRSYGYTF. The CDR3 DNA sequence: TGTGCCAGCAGTCTCGACAGGTCCTATGGCTACACCTTC.

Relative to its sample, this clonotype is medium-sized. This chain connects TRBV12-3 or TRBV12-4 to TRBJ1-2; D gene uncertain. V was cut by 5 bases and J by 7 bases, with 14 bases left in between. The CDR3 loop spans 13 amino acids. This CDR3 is CASSLLDATGYTF. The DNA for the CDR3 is TGTGCCAGCAGTCTCCTTGACGCTACTGGCTACACCTTC.